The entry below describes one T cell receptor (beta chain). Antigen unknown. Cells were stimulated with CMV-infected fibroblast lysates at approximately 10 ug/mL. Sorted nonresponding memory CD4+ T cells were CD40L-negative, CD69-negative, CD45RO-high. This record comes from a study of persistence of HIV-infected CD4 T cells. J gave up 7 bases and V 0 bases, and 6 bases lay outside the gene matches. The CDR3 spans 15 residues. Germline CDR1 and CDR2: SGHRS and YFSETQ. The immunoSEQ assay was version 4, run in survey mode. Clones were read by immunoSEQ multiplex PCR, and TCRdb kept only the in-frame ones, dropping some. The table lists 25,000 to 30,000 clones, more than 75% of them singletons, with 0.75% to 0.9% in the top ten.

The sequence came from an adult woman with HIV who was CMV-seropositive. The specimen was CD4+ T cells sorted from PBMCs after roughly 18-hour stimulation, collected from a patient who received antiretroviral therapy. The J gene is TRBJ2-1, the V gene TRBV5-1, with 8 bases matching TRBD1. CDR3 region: CASSLVQGAGNEQFF. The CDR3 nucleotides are TGCGCCAGCAGCTTGGTGCAGGGGGCAGGTAATGAGCAGTTCTTC.